This paragraph reports one T cell receptor (beta chain). In TCRdb, the 5' RACE reads were re-called with MiXCR into one record per CDR3 protein. Here the sample spans 690,000 or so distinct CDR3 sequences, around 5.7% being singletons. The data were taken from a study of identical twins. This CDR3 region has 16 residues. CDR1 LGHNA and CDR2 YSLEER come from the germline V gene. Losses at the gene ends were 0 bases for V and 3 bases for J; bases not matched to a gene: 4. The sequenced sample consisted of naive T cells sorted from blood. The chain recombines TRBV4-3 with TRBJ2-1, with 8 bases identical to TRBD2. The TCR originated in a man between 18 and 35 years old in good health. The CDR3 bases are TGCGCCAGCAGCCAAGACTTCGCGGGAGGCTACAATGAGCAGTTCTTC. Translated: CASSQDFAGGYNEQFF.